The sequence of this T cell receptor (beta chain) was determined in a study of tumor-infiltrating lymphocytes in primary liver carcinoma. Study at large: Yields of productive TCRbeta reads ranged from roughly 3.5 to 7.13 million per sample and were similar across tissue types.

The V gene's germline CDR1 is MNHNS and CDR2 SASEGT. Trimming cost V 7 bases and J 3 bases; bases outside gene matches: 7. The CDR3 consists of 14 residues. Researchers generated TCR beta cDNA from 500 ng of total RNA, relying on a constant-region primer. What produced the TCR beta libraries was three nested multiplex PCR rounds using slightly modified ARM-PCR. Two initial PCR rounds of about 11 cycles each paired TRBV1-TRBV30 forward primers with a C-beta reverse primer. TCRdb fed the multiplex PCR reads into MiXCR, producing one record per CDR3 protein. The sample has more than 70,000 distinct CDR3 sequences, 65% to 75% seen once. DNA and RNA were both co-extracted from 20-30 mg of bulk tissue that had not been sorted.

This chain links TRBV6-1 with TRBJ2-7; the match to TRBD2 covers 9 bases. This TCR derives from a man between 40 and 49 years old with primary liver carcinoma and hepatitis B virus infection. The sample consisted of tumor-adjacent normal liver tissue. CDR3 DNA sequence: TGTGCCAGCACTGCAGGACTAGCGCTCTACGAGCAGTACTTC. Its translation: CASTAGLALYEQYF.